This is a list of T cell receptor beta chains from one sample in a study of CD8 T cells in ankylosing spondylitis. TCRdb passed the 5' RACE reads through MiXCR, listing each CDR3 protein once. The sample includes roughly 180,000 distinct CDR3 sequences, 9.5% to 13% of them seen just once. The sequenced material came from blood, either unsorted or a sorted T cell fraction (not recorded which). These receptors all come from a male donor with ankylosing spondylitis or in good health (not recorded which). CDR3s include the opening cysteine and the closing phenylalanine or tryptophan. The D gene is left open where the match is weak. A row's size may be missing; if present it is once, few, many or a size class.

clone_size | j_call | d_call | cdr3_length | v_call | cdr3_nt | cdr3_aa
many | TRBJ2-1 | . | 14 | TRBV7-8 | TGTGCCAGCAGCTGGATCGACGGAGACAATGAGCAGTTCTTC | CASSWIDGDNEQFF
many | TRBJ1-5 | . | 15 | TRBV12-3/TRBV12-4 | TGTGCCAGCAGGTCACGAGAGGCAGGCAATCAGCCCCAGCATTTT | CASRSREAGNQPQHF
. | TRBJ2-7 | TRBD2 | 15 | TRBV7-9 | TGTGCCAGCAGCATTAGCGGGAATCGGATCTACGAGCAGTACTTC | CASSISGNRIYEQYF
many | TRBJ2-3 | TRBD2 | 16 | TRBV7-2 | TGTGCCAGCAGCTTCAAGGGTCCTAGCGGGGGGGGGACGCAGTATTTT | CASSFKGPSGGGTQYF
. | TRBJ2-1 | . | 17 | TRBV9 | TGTACCAGCAGCGCCTCGTACCGACTAGTGGTTGGGGATGAGCAGTTCTTC | CTSSASYRLVVGDEQFF
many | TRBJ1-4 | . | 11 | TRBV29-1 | TGCAGCTCCTGGATTAATGAAAAACTGTTTTTT | CSSWINEKLFF
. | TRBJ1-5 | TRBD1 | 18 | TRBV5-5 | TGTGCCAGCAAGTCTCCGGGACAGGGGGCCCGAAGCAATCAGCCCCAGCATTTT | CASKSPGQGARSNQPQHF
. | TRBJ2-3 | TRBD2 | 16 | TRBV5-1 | TGCGCCAGCAGCTTGCCTAGCGGGGGACTCACAGATACGCAGTATTTT | CASSLPSGGLTDTQYF
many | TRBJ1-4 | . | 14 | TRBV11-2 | TGTGCCAGCAGCCTGGAACGGACTAATGAAAAACTGTTTTTT | CASSLERTNEKLFF
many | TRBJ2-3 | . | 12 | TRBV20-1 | TGCAGTGCTGATGGTGTGGCAGATACGCAGTATTTT | CSADGVADTQYF
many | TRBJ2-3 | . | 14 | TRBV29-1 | TGCAGCGTGGCCAAGGGCGGCCGGGAAGATACGCAGTATTTT | CSVAKGGREDTQYF
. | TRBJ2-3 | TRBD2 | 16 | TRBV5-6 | TGTGCCAGCAGCTTCCGAACTAGCGGAGGCACAGATACGCAGTATTTT | CASSFRTSGGTDTQYF
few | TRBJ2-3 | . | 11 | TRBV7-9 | TGTGCCAGCCCCCTATGTGATACGCAGTATTTT | CASPLCDTQYF
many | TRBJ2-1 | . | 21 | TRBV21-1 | TGTGCCAGCAGCAAAGCGGGTGGGCTAGCGGGAGGTTGGAGCTCCTACAATGAGCAGTTCTTC | CASSKAGGLAGGWSSYNEQFF
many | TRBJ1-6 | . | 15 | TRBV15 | TGTGCCACCAGCAGAGATCGCCCGGATAATTCACCCCTCCACTTT | CATSRDRPDNSPLHF
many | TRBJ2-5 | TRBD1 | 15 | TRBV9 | TGTGCCAGCAGCGTCGAAAGGACAGGGCAAGAGACCCAGTACTTC | CASSVERTGQETQYF
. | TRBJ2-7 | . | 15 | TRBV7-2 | TGTGCCAGCAGCTTATCACGGACAGTTTCCTACGAGCAGTACTTC | CASSLSRTVSYEQYF
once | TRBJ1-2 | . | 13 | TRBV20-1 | TGCAGTGCTAGACAGGTCGGAAACTATGGCTACACCTTC | CSARQVGNYGYTF
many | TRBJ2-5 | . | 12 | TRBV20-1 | TGCAGTGCTTTACAGGGAGAAGAGACCCAGTACTTC | CSALQGEETQYF
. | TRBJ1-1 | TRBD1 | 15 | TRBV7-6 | TGTGCCAGCAGCTTAGCGAGGACAGGCGACACTGAAGCTTTCTTT | CASSLARTGDTEAFF
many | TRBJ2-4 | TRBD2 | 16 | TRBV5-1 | TGCGCCAGCAGCTTGGAAGGCGGGGGGGGACAAAACATTCAGTACTTC | CASSLEGGGGQNIQYF
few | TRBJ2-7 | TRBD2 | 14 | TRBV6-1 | TGTGCCAGCAGGGGACTAGCGGGGGGGCCCGAGCAGTACTTC | CASRGLAGGPEQYF
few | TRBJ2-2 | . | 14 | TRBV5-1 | TGCGCCAGCAGCCCGGGCCCGCCGACCGGGGAGCTGTTTTTT | CASSPGPPTGELFF
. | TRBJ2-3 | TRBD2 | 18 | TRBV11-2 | TGTGCCAGCAGCTTGGGACTAGCGGGGGGGCGAAGCACAGATACGCAGTATTTT | CASSLGLAGGRSTDTQYF
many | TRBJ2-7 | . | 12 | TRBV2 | TGTGCCAGCGGTTTCCCCCGGGGTGAGCAGTACTTC | CASGFPRGEQYF
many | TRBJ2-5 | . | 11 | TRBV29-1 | TGCAGCGTTGGTTGGGGAGAGACCCAGTACTTC | CSVGWGETQYF
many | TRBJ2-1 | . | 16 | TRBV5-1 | TGCGCCAGCAGCGGACCGACTGGCCGCCAATCGCAGGAGCAGTTCTTC | CASSGPTGRQSQEQFF
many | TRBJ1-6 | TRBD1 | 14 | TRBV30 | TGTGCCTGGAGCGCGGGACAGGATAATTCACCCCTCCACTTT | CAWSAGQDNSPLHF
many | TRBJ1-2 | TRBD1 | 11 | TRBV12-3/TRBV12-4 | TGTGCCAGCAGCAGGGGGTATGGCTACACCTTC | CASSRGYGYTF
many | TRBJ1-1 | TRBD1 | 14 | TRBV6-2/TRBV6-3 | TGTGCCAGCAGTTATACTGGACAGGGCACTGAAGCTTTCTTT | CASSYTGQGTEAFF
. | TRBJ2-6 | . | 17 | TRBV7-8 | TGTGCCAGCAGCGCTCGGACAGACCACTCTGGGGCCAACGTCCCGACTTTC | CASSARTDHSGANVPTF
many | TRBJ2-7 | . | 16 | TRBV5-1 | TGCGCCAGCAGCTTGGGGGCAGGGCTAAATTCCTACGAGCAGTACTTC | CASSLGAGLNSYEQYF
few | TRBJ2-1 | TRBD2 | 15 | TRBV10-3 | TGTGCCATCAGTGATCTAGCGGGGGGATACAATGAGCAGTTCTTC | CAISDLAGGYNEQFF
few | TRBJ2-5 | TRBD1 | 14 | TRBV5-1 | TGCGCCAGCAGCGCGACAGGGGGGGTCGAGACCCAGTACTTC | CASSATGGVETQYF
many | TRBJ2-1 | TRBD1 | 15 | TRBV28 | TGTGCCAGCAGTTTCCCGGGACAGGGTAACAATGAGCAGTTCTTC | CASSFPGQGNNEQFF
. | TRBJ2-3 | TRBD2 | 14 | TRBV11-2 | TGTGCCAGCAGCCAGGGACTAGCTTCAGATACGCAGTATTTT | CASSQGLASDTQYF
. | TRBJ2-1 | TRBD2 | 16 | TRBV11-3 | TGTGCCAGCAGCTTACGGGCAGCGGGGACGCACAATGAGCAGTTCTTC | CASSLRAAGTHNEQFF